The clone carrying this T cell receptor (beta chain) was observed many times. The antigen remains unidentified. This sample is part of a study of metastatic and nonmetastatic thyroid tumors. Study-wide context: Repertoires from malignant and benign thyroid patients were compared across blood and tumor or nodule tissue.

V lost 8 bases to trimming and J lost 1 base, with 11 bases between them. Germline CDR1 is MNHNS and CDR2 is SASEGT. The CDR3 is 13 amino acids. Prior to thyroid surgery, none of the patients had received any treatment. Findings of the study overall: Reports indicated that malignant thyroid tumors showed significantly higher TCR beta diversity than benign nodules did, in blood and tumor.

As originally analysed: Clinicopathological groups supplied CDR3 differences that were used to build a distant-metastasis classifier for papillary thyroid cancer. TCRdb re-analyzed the PCR reads through MiXCR. These V and J calls derive from TCRdb rather than the authors' analysis. This sample has around 30,000 clones; more than 10% occur once, and the top ten carry roughly 15%. Sequencing input: blood. The receptor was isolated from a female donor with papillary thyroid cancer or a benign thyroid nodule (not recorded which). Some clones in this sample may be carry-over from other donors' samples. The rearrangement links TRBV6-1 to TRBJ1-1; possible D gene TRBD1, 5 bases. CDR3 nucleotides: TGTGCCAGCTGTCCAGGGTGGAACACTGAAGCTTTCTTT. It translates to CASCPGWNTEAFF.